The following is a TCR beta chain sequence with its context. The source of the sample is a study of blood T cell repertoires in COVID-19. About the study: Samples of COVID-19 (acute and convalescent) were obtained from the United States, Italy and Spain. PBMCs, B-cell-depleted T cells, or T cells provided the cDNA or gDNA that made up the material.

The CDR3 has 15 amino acids. CDR1 and CDR2 from the germline V gene are MDHEN and SYDVKM. V lost 3 bases, J lost 9 bases, and 9 bases stayed unmatched. Measured with immunoSEQ multiplex PCR; TCRdb has only the in-frame clones, and not every one. The profile shows 300,000 to 350,000 clones, about nine tenths of them singletons. Seattle's enrolled individuals joined amid active infection and were then monitored longitudinally. The genes are TRBV28 and TRBJ2-1; 9 bases are shared with TRBD2. The clonotype comes from a woman in her 30s with COVID-19, enrolled during active disease. Sequencing input: peripheral blood. The chain's CDR3 is CASSFVAGGRGEQFF. The CDR3 coding sequence is TGTGCCAGCAGTTTCGTCGCGGGAGGGCGCGGTGAGCAGTTCTTC.